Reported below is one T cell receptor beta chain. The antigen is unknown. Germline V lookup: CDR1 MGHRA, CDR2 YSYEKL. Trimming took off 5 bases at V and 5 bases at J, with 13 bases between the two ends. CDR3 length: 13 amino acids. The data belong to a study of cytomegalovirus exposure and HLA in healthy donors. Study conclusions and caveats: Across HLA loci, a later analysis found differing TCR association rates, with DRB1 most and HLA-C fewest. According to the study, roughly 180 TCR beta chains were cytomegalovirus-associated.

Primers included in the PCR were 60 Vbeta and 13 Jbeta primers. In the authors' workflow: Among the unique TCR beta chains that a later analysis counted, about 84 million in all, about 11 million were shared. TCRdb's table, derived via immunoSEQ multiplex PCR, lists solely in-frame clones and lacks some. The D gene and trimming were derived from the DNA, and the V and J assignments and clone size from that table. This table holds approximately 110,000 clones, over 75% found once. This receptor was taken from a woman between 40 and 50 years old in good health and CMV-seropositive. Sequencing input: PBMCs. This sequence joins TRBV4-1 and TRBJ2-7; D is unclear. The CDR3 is CASSSTAGHEQYF. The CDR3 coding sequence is TGCGCCAGCAGCTCCACGGCAGGCCACGAGCAGTACTTC.